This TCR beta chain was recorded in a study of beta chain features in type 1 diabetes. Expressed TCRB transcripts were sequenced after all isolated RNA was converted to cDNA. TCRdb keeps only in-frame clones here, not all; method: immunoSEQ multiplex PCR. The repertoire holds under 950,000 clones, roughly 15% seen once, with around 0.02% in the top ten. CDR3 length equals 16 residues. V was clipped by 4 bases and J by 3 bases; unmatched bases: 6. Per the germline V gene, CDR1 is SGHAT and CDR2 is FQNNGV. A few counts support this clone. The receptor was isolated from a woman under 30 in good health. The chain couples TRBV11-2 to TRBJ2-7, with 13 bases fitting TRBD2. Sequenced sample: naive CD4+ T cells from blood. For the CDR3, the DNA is TGTGCCAGCAGCTCGACCGGGACTAGCGGGGACTACGAGCAGTACTTC. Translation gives CASSSTGTSGDYEQYF.